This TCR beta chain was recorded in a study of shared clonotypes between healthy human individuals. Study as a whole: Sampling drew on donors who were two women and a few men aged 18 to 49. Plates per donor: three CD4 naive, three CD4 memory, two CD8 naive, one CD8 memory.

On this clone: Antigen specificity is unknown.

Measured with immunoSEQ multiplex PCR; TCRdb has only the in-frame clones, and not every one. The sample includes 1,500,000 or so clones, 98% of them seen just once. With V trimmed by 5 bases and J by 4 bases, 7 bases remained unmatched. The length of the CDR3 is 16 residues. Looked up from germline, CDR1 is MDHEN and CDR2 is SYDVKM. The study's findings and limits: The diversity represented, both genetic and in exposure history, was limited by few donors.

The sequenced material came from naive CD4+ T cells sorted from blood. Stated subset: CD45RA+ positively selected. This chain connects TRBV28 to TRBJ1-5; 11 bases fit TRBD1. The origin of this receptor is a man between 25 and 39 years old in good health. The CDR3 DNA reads TGTGCCAGCAGTCCTGGGACAGGGGGACGGAATCAGCCCCAGCATTTT. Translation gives CASSPGTGGRNQPQHF.